This is a list of T cell receptor beta chains from one sample in a study of T cells in Graves' hyperthyroidism and ophthalmopathy. TCRdb reprocessed the multiplex PCR reads via MiXCR and lists one record per CDR3 protein. The sample carries approximately 250,000 distinct CDR3 sequences, almost 25% recorded once. Input material: blood. The receptors come from a woman aged 40-49 years with Graves' ophthalmopathy. Each CDR3 is given with its conserved first and last residue. Each record gives: J gene, clone size, D gene, V gene, CDR3 protein, CDR3 DNA. A D gene is named only where the DNA matches it firmly. Part of the rows lack a size; the others show once, few, many or a class for expanded clones.

TRBJ2-5 many NA TRBV28 CASSTNAETQYF TGTGCCAGCAGTACGAACGCGGAGACCCAGTACTTC
TRBJ2-7 many TRBD2 TRBV27 CASSRASGSTYEQYF TGTGCCAGCAGCCGAGCTAGCGGGAGTACCTACGAGCAGTACTTC
TRBJ2-2 many TRBD2 TRBV27 CASSLVVAGAGELFF TGTGCCAGCAGTTTGGTGGTAGCGGGAGCGGGGGAGCTGTTTTTT
TRBJ2-7 NA TRBD2 TRBV12-3/TRBV12-4 CASSSGTSGHLYEQYF TGTGCCAGCAGTTCCGGGACTAGCGGACATTTGTACGAGCAGTACTTC
TRBJ1-5 many NA TRBV7-9 CASSNDGPHQPQHF TGTGCCAGCAGCAATGACGGGCCACATCAGCCCCAGCATTTT
TRBJ2-5 once NA TRBV6-5 CASGYGTLKETQYF TGTGCCAGCGGTTACGGGACTTTAAAAGAGACCCAGTACTTC
TRBJ2-5 few NA TRBV7-8 CASSLPDLREGTQYF TGTGCCAGCAGCCTCCCAGACCTCCGGGAAGGGACCCAGTACTTC
TRBJ1-2 NA NA TRBV28 CASSLSLQDGYTF TGTGCCAGCAGTCTAAGCTTACAGGATGGCTACACCTTC
TRBJ1-6 many NA TRBV7-9 CASSLRDSYNSPLHF TGTGCCAGCAGCCTCCGGGACTCCTATAATTCACCCCTCCACTTT
TRBJ1-1 few NA TRBV28 CASSARAEYGEAFF TGTGCCAGCAGTGCCAGGGCGGAGTACGGTGAAGCTTTCTTT
TRBJ2-7 NA NA TRBV6-2/TRBV6-3 CASSYFPDSYEQYF TGTGCCAGCAGTTACTTCCCCGACTCCTACGAGCAGTACTTC
TRBJ2-5 many NA TRBV20-1 CSASYGSETQYF TGCAGTGCTAGTTACGGGTCAGAGACCCAGTACTTC
TRBJ1-2 many TRBD1 TRBV20-1 CSARDGTVNGYTF TGCAGTGCTAGAGACGGGACAGTCAATGGCTACACCTTC
TRBJ1-1 many NA TRBV7-3 CASSSDGYTEAFF TGTGCCAGCAGCTCTGATGGTTACACTGAAGCTTTCTTT
TRBJ1-3 many NA TRBV29-1 CSVAPGGRRGNTIYF TGCAGCGTTGCCCCCGGGGGCCGGAGGGGAAACACCATATATTTT
TRBJ2-2 many TRBD2 TRBV4-2 CASSQPGTRNTGELFF TGTGCCAGCAGCCAACCCGGGACTAGGAACACCGGGGAGCTGTTTTTT
TRBJ1-1 few TRBD1 TRBV4-2 CASSHGQGARHTEAFF TGTGCCAGCAGCCACGGACAGGGGGCGCGGCATACTGAAGCTTTCTTT
TRBJ2-7 NA TRBD1 TRBV24-1 CATSDLGTGASTSYEQYF TGTGCCACCAGTGATTTAGGGACAGGGGCCTCCACCTCCTACGAGCAGTACTTC
TRBJ2-5 many TRBD2 TRBV3-1 CASSVSGNQETQYF TGTGCCAGCAGCGTTAGCGGGAACCAGGAGACCCAGTACTTC
TRBJ2-7 many NA TRBV6-5 CASSYKSDLRGYEQYF TGTGCCAGCAGTTACAAGTCGGACCTTCGGGGCTACGAGCAGTACTTC